The clone carrying this T cell receptor (beta chain) was detected ten times or more. One entry per CDR3 protein results from TCRdb running MiXCR on the 5' RACE reads. Of about 35,000 distinct CDR3 sequences listed, approximately 3% are singletons. The entry originates in a study of spatial heterogeneity in lung cancer. Germline loops: CDR1 DFQATT, CDR2 SNEGSKA (reference sequence). CDR3 size: 15 residues. V lost 0 bases and J 5 bases, leaving 17 bases between the germline ends. Time point: sample taken at primary tumor resection. The chain recombines TRBV20-1 with TRBJ2-7; a possible D gene is TRBD2 (6 bases). The clonotype originates from a male donor with early-stage non-small cell lung cancer. This specimen consisted of normal lung tissue next to the tumor, obtained at surgery. CDR3 amino acids: CSARDPGGVAHEQYF. CDR3 nucleotides: TGCAGTGCTAGAGATCCTGGAGGGGTAGCCCACGAGCAGTACTTC.